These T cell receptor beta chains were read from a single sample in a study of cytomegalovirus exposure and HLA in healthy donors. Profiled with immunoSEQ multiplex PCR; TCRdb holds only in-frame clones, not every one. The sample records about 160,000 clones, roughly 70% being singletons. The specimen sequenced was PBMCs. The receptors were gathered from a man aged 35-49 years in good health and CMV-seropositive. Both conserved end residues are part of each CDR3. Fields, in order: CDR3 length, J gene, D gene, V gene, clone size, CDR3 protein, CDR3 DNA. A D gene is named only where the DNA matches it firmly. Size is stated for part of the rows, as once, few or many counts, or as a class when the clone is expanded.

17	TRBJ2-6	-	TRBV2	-	CASVGSRGATGANVLTF	TGTGCCAGCGTCGGGAGCAGGGGGGCGACTGGGGCCAACGTCCTGACTTTC
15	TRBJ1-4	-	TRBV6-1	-	CASNLAASPNEKLFF	TGTGCCAGCAATCTAGCGGCTTCTCCTAATGAAAAACTGTTTTTT
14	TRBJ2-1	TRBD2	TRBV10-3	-	CAIETSGGASEQFF	TGTGCCATCGAAACTAGCGGGGGGGCGAGTGAGCAGTTCTTC
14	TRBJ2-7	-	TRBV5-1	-	CASRSEGGLYEQYF	TGCGCCAGCAGGTCAGAAGGGGGTTTGTACGAGCAGTACTTC
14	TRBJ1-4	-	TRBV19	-	CASSVTPAGEKLFF	TGTGCCAGTAGTGTTACCCCAGCAGGTGAAAAACTGTTTTTT
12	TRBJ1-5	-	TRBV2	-	CASSEGRQPQHF	TGTGCCAGCAGTGAAGGGCGGCAGCCCCAGCATTTT
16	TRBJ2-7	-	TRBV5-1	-	CASSTGLSGMTYEQYF	TGCGCCAGCAGCACCGGACTTAGCGGAATGACCTACGAGCAGTACTTC
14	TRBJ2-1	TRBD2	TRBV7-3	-	CASSQRGGYNEQFF	TGTGCCAGCAGTCAGCGGGGGGGCTACAATGAGCAGTTCTTC
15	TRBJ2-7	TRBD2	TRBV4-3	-	CASSQDVPSGYEQYF	TGCGCCAGCAGCCAAGATGTCCCTAGCGGGTACGAGCAGTACTTC
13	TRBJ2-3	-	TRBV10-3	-	CATGWAGTDTQYF	TGTGCCACCGGTTGGGCGGGTACAGATACGCAGTATTTT
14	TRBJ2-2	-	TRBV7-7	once	CASSPRQNTGELFF	TGTGCTAGCAGCCCCCGACAGAACACCGGGGAGCTGTTTTTT
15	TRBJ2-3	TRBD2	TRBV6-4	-	CASSKSSGSTDTQYF	TGTGCCAGCAGCAAGTCTAGCGGGAGCACAGATACGCAGTATTTT
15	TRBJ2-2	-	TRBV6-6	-	CASSDPAQGNGELFF	TGTGCCAGCAGTGACCCTGCACAGGGAAACGGGGAGCTGTTTTTT
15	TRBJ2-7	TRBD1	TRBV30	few	CAWRQRGTGVYEQYF	TGTGCCTGGAGGCAAAGGGGGACAGGGGTTTACGAGCAGTACTTC
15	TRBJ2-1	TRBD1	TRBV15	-	CATSSRDRGSGEQFF	TGTGCCACCAGCAGCCGGGACAGGGGTAGTGGTGAGCAGTTCTTC
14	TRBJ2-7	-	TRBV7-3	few	CASERQLHSDEQYF	TGTGCCAGCGAAAGACAGTTACACTCGGACGAGCAGTACTTC
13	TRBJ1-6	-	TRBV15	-	CATAGLRDSPLHF	TGTGCCACCGCTGGCCTGCGGGATTCACCCCTCCACTTT
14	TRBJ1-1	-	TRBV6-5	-	CASRGSGVNTEAFF	TGTGCCAGCAGGGGGTCCGGGGTGAACACTGAAGCTTTCTTT
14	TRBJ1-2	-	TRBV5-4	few	CASSLSGERSGYTF	TGTGCCAGCAGCTTATCAGGGGAGAGGAGTGGCTACACCTTC
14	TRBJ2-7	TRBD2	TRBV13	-	CASSSGRGVYEQYF	TGTGCCAGCAGCTCGGGACGGGGGGTCTACGAGCAGTACTTC
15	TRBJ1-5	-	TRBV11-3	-	CASSLVQGTYQPQHF	TGTGCCAGCAGCTTAGTCCAGGGAACGTATCAGCCCCAGCATTTT
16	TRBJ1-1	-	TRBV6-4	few	CASSEGSGGLATEAFF	TGTGCCAGCAGTGAGGGGTCCGGAGGGTTAGCCACTGAAGCTTTCTTT
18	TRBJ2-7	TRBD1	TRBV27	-	CASSLSHRGRQGPYEQYF	TGTGCCAGCAGTTTATCTCACAGGGGGCGCCAGGGGCCCTACGAGCAGTACTTC
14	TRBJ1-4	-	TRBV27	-	CASTRWGPGEKLFF	TGTGCCAGCACACGGTGGGGCCCTGGGGAAAAACTGTTTTTT
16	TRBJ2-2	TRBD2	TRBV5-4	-	CASSHEWTRGTGELFF	TGTGCCAGCAGCCATGAGTGGACTAGGGGCACCGGGGAGCTGTTTTTT
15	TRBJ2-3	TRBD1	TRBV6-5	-	CASSYVAGGKDTQYF	TGTGCCAGCAGTTACGTGGCAGGGGGCAAAGATACGCAGTATTTT
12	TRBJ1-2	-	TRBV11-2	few	CASSQTAYGYTF	TGTGCCAGCAGCCAGACAGCCTATGGCTACACCTTC